What follows are 23 T cell receptor beta chains derived from one specimen sequenced in a study of human T cells and chemical hapten exposure. The time point denotes: pre-sensitization, week 0. Treatment noted: therapeutic diphenylcyclopropenone sensitization with weekly scalp DPC. TCRdb analysed the RACE reads with MiXCR anew, one entry per CDR3 protein. Of roughly 380,000 distinct CDR3 sequences listed, approximately 5.1% are singletons. The material sequenced was whole blood, taken in connection with sensitization to the hapten diphenylcyclopropenone (DPC). The receptors originated from a woman aged 45-65 years with alopecia areata. Some clones in this sample may be carry-over from other donors' samples.

This chain uses TRBV6-2 or TRBV6-3 with TRBJ2-5, with TRBD2 identical over 9 bases. The CDR3 totals 15 residues. Germline values: CDR1 MNHEY, CDR2 SVGEGT. Unmatched junction bases numbered 7, after V lost 5 bases and J lost 3 bases. CDR3 residues: CASSIPPSGKETQYF. Written as DNA, the CDR3 is TGTGCCAGCAGTATCCCCCCTAGCGGGAAAGAGACCCAGTACTTC.

This clonotype was detected ten times or more. The chain is built from TRBV18 and TRBJ2-1; D unclear. The V and J ends lost 1 base and 5 bases respectively, with 12 bases between them. Germline lookup yields CDR1 KGHSH and CDR2 LQKENI. This CDR3 has 15 amino acids. As DNA, the CDR3 is TGTGCCAGCTCACCACTTGCGGTTGTAAACAATGAGCAGTTCTTC. This translates into CASSPLAVVNNEQFF.

The sample holds many counts of this clonotype. The genes are TRBV28 and TRBJ1-3; TRBD1 might be the D (5 bases). Trimming cost V 1 base and J 1 base, with 14 bases left between them. CDR3 size: 17 residues. CDR1 is MDHEN and CDR2 is SYDVKM in the germline V gene. In nucleotides, the CDR3 is TGTGCCAGCAGTTTATCCCCGATCCCAGGGTCTGGAAACACCATATATTTT. Translated, it gives CASSLSPIPGSGNTIYF. The full variable domain, rest sourced from reference TRBV28 and TRBJ1-3, is DVKVTQSSRYLVKRTGEKVFLECVQDMDHENMFWYRQDPGLGLRLIYFSYDVKMKEKGDIPEGYSVSREKKERFSLILESASTNQTSMYLCASSLSPIPGSGNTIYFGEGSWLTVV.

This clonotype was found many times. V usage is TRBV29-1 and J usage is TRBJ2-5; D unresolved. This CDR3 is 11 amino acids long. Germline lookup yields CDR1 SQVTM and CDR2 ANQGSEA. V dropped 4 bases and J dropped 2 bases, with 5 bases sitting between them. This CDR3 reads CSVAPQETQYF. The DNA for the CDR3 is TGCAGCGTTGCTCCTCAAGAGACCCAGTACTTC.

The CDR3 DNA reads TGTGCCAGCAGCCAAGGTGCATACTCTGGAAACACCATATATTTT. Amino acid sequence: CASSQGAYSGNTIYF. The V gene is TRBV3-1, the J gene TRBJ1-3; D call uncertain. CDR1 and CDR2 from the germline V gene are LGHDT and YNNKEL (reference sequence). This CDR3 is built from 15 residues. Trimming cost V 1 base and J 0 bases, with 7 bases left between them.

The chain recombines TRBV5-6 with TRBJ2-1, with D possibly matching TRBD1 (5 bases). Trimming cost V 3 bases and J 5 bases, with 18 bases left between them. The CDR3 is 16 residues long. CDR1 and CDR2 (germline): SGHDT, YYEEEE. DNA for the CDR3: TGTGCCAGCAGCTGGCAGGGCTTATCACTGAACAATGAGCAGTTCTTC. Translation gives CASSWQGLSLNNEQFF.

This clonotype was picked up many times. The chain combines TRBV3-1 with TRBJ1-5, with a possible D match to TRBD1 (6 bases). CDR3 length: 14 amino acids. Trimming took 4 bases from V and 6 from J, leaving 13 bases between them. Germline V lookup: CDR1 LGHDT, CDR2 YNNKEL (reference sequence). For the CDR3, the DNA is TGTGCCAGCAGCCGCTCAGGGGCAGGTCAGCCCCAGCATTTT. The encoded protein is CASSRSGAGQPQHF.

V usage is TRBV2 and J usage is TRBJ2-3; 7 positions match TRBD1. In germline, CDR1 is SNHLY, CDR2 FYNNEI. This CDR3 spans 15 amino acids. J was trimmed by 0 bases and V by 1 base; bases with no gene match: 1. The CDR3 loop is CASSEGQGSTDTQYF. The CDR3 DNA sequence: TGTGCCAGCAGTGAAGGACAGGGAAGCACAGATACGCAGTATTTT.

The table lists this clonotype with many counts. This chain connects TRBV6-5 to TRBJ2-1; perhaps TRBD1 as D (6 bases). Germline V gene data show CDR1 as MNHEY and CDR2 as SVGAGI. The CDR3 spans 14 residues. V lost 6 bases to trimming and J lost 3 bases, with 12 bases between them. This CDR3 reads CASRLGQFYNEQFF. As DNA, the CDR3 is TGTGCCAGCAGACTCGGACAGTTCTACAATGAGCAGTTCTTC.

Details on this clonotype: This may come from a read error, since a much larger clone is one base off. The chain uses TRBV12-3 or TRBV12-4 and TRBJ2-3; 9 nucleotides align to TRBD1. This CDR3 region has 16 residues. CDR3 in DNA: TGTACCAGCAGTCGTAGACAGGGGGTGGGCACAGATACGCAGTATTTT. Translation: CTSSRRQGVGTDTQYF.

This clonotype came up a few times. V usage is TRBV18 and J usage is TRBJ2-5; D is perhaps TRBD2 (6 bases). The CDR3 covers 15 residues. With 0 bases removed from V and 3 bases from J, the gap between germline ends came to 11 bases. Germline values: CDR1 KGHSH, CDR2 LQKENI. CDR3 bases: TGTGCCAGCTCACCACCGTGGGAGGCGGAAGAGACCCAGTACTTC. Its protein product is CASSPPWEAEETQYF. Full variable domain (missing parts from reference TRBV18 and TRBJ2-5): NAGVMQNPRHLVRRRGQEARLRCSPMKGHSHVYWYRQLPEEGLKFMVYLQKENIIDESGMPKERFSAEFPKEGPSILRIQQVVRGDSAAYFCASSPPWEAEETQYFGPGTRLLVL.

To note about this clonotype: Sequence at one end of the junction differs from germline and may be a read error. The rearrangement uses TRBV6-2 or TRBV6-3 and TRBJ1-2; 7 bases are shared with TRBD1. The CDR3 is made up of 14 amino acids. Germline CDR1 and CDR2: MNHEY and SVGEGT. CDR3 in amino acids: CASSITLQGDGNTF. The CDR3 DNA reads TGTGCCAGCTCGATTACTCTCCAGGGGGATGGCAACACCTTC.

The rearrangement links TRBV9 to TRBJ1-3, with 7 bases identical to TRBD1. V shed 0 bases, J shed 4 bases, and the junction held 7 bases outside the gene matches. Germline V gene data show CDR1 as SGDLS and CDR2 as YYNGEE. The CDR3 has 16 residues. CDR3 sequence: CASSVDVTGMGNTIYF. CDR3 bases: TGTGCCAGCAGCGTAGACGTGACAGGGATGGGAAACACCATATATTTT. Full variable domain (remainder filled in from reference TRBV9 and TRBJ1-3): DSGVTQTPKHLITATGQRVTLRCSPRSGDLSVYWYQQSLDQGLQFLIQYYNGEERAKGNILERFSAQQFPDLHSELNLSSLELGDSALYFCASSVDVTGMGNTIYFGEGSWLTVV.

About this clonotype itself: This may be a read error, as it is one base from a much larger clone. The V call is TRBV5-1, the J call TRBJ1-2; D gene ambiguous. Germline CDR1 is SGHRS and CDR2 is YFSETQ. This CDR3 has 13 amino acids. CDR3 protein: CASSFDTVYGCTF. The CDR3 bases are TGCGCCAGCAGCTTTGACACCGTCTATGGCTGCACCTTC. Variable domain in full (rest from reference TRBV5-1 and TRBJ1-2): KAGVTQTPRYLIKTRGQQVTLSCSPISGHRSVSWYQQTPGQGLQFLFEYFSETQRNKGNFPGRFSGRQFSNSRSEMNVSTLELGDSALYLCASSFDTVYGCTFGSGTRLTVV.

In this sample, this clonotype turned up a few times. The gene calls are TRBV4-3 and TRBJ1-1; maybe TRBD1 (5 bases). Germline V lookup: CDR1 LGHNA, CDR2 YSLEER. The CDR3 has 14 amino acids. V was trimmed by 1 base and J by 3 bases, leaving 9 bases between them. The chain's CDR3 is CASSQATAHTEAFF. The CDR3, as DNA: TGCGCCAGCAGCCAAGCGACAGCTCACACTGAAGCTTTCTTT.

This clonotype showed up just a few times. This sequence joins TRBV11-2 and TRBJ2-7, with 7 bases that match TRBD1. Trimming at V came to 5 bases and at J to 5 bases, leaving 6 bases not matched to a gene. CDR1 SGHAT and CDR2 FQNNGV come from the germline V gene. The CDR3 length is 13 residues. CDR3 DNA: TGTGCCAGCAGCACGGGGACAGCCCACGAGCAGTACTTC. Its protein product is CASSTGTAHEQYF.

At least ten counts were recorded for this clonotype. V gene TRBV20-1 combines with J gene TRBJ2-7; TRBD1 is a possible D gene (6 bases). Trimming removed 1 base from V and 3 bases from J, with 19 bases in between. The CDR3 has 16 residues. In germline, CDR1 is DFQATT, CDR2 SNEGSKA (reference sequence). The CDR3 reads CSARAQGNDWGYEQYF. CDR3 DNA: TGCAGTGCTAGAGCCCAGGGGAACGATTGGGGCTACGAGCAGTACTTC.

The sample holds many counts of this clonotype. The V and J genes are TRBV6-2 or TRBV6-3 and TRBJ2-1; unclear D gene. This CDR3 has 13 amino acids. V lost 7 bases to trimming and J lost 2 bases, with 9 bases between them. Looked up from germline, CDR1 is MNHEY and CDR2 is SVGEGT. The CDR3: CASTLGPYNEQFF. The CDR3 DNA is TGTGCCAGCACCCTAGGGCCCTACAATGAGCAGTTCTTC.

The chain carries TRBV6-5 and TRBJ2-5, with D possibly being TRBD1 (6 bases). V lost 0 bases, J lost 5 bases, and 10 bases lay in between. Germline lookup yields CDR1 MNHEY and CDR2 SVGAGI. This CDR3 has 14 amino acids. CDR3 loop: CASSYSNRVETQYF. The DNA for the CDR3 is TGTGCCAGCAGTTACTCGAACAGGGTGGAGACCCAGTACTTC.

Only a few counts were recorded for this clonotype. V gene TRBV2 combines with J gene TRBJ1-1; D is unresolved. This CDR3 region has 14 residues. CDR1 SNHLY and CDR2 FYNNEI come from the germline V gene. Deletions cut 4 bases from V and 0 bases from J, with 9 bases between. The CDR3 bases are TGTGCCAGCAGTGCCTCCAACATGAACACTGAAGCTTTCTTT. Protein: CASSASNMNTEAFF.

This clonotype was counted at least ten times. V usage is TRBV10-3 and J usage is TRBJ1-1; the D is unclear. Trimming pared 7 bases from V and 3 bases from J, leaving 12 bases between. CDR3 length: 13 residues. The germline V gene has CDR1 ENHRY and CDR2 SYGVKD. The CDR3 is CAITPARDTEAFF. Here the CDR3 DNA reads TGTGCCATCACTCCTGCCCGGGACACTGAAGCTTTCTTT.

This clonotype has a handful of counts. The V gene is TRBV29-1, the J gene TRBJ2-1, with D perhaps given as TRBD1 or TRBD2 (6 bases each). The CDR3 is 16 amino acids. From germline, CDR1 is SQVTM and CDR2 ANQGSEA. V was cut by 3 bases and J by 2 bases, with 17 bases left in between. The CDR3 region is CSVEGHRGETYNEQFF. The CDR3 DNA sequence: TGCAGCGTTGAGGGTCATAGGGGGGAGACCTACAATGAGCAGTTCTTC.

This clonotype was counted ten times or more. This chain connects TRBV20-1 to TRBJ1-3, with D unresolved. Trimming stripped 6 bases from V and 2 bases from J, with 14 bases between. Germline loops: CDR1 DFQATT, CDR2 SNEGSKA (reference sequence). The CDR3 covers 14 residues. CDR3 amino acids: CSATDGSAGNTIYF. CDR3 in DNA: TGCAGTGCAACGGACGGGTCGGCTGGAAACACCATATATTTT.